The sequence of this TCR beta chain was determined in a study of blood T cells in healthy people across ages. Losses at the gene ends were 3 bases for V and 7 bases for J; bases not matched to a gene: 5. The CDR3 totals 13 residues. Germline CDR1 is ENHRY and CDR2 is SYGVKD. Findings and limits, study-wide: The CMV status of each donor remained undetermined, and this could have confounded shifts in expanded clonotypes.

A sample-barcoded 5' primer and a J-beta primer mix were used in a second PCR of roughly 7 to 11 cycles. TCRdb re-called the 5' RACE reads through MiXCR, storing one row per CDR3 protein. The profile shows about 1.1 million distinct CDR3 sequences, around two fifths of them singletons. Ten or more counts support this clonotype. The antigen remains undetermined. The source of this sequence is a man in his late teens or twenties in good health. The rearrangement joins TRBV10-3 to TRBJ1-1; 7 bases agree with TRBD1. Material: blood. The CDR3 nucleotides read TGTGCCATCAGTGACCCCGACAGGGATGAAGCTTTCTTT. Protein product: CAISDPDRDEAFF.